Shown below are 11 T cell receptor beta chains from a single sample sequenced in a study of metastatic and nonmetastatic thyroid tumors. From the PCR reads, TCRdb re-called clones with MiXCR. In the table there are around 34,000 clones, under 25% of which are singletons. Every patient underwent thyroid surgery untreated. The sample comprised tumor tissue. These receptors were collected from a male donor with papillary thyroid cancer or a benign thyroid nodule (not recorded which). Some clones in this sample may be carry-over from other donors' samples.

This chain connects TRBV28 to TRBJ1-5; 10 bases align to TRBD1. The CDR3 is 15 amino acids. V was clipped by 6 bases and J by 11 bases; unmatched bases: 13. Germline CDR1 MDHEN, CDR2 SYDVKM. The CDR3 DNA sequence: TGTGCCAGCAGCCTCCCCGGACAGGGGGAGGGGGCCCAGCATTTT. It translates to CASSLPGQGEGAQHF.

This clone has more than one count but fewer than ten. The gene calls are TRBV27 and TRBJ2-7; TRBD1 matches 7 bases. With V trimmed by 6 bases and J by 2 bases, 1 base remained unmatched. The CDR3 has 12 residues. Germline V lookup: CDR1 MNHEY, CDR2 SMNVEV (reference sequence). In DNA form, the CDR3 reads TGTGCCAGCAGAGGGACAGCCTACGAGCAGTACTTC. This codes for CASRGTAYEQYF.

A few counts support this clone. The chain employs TRBV12-3 or TRBV12-4 and TRBJ2-7; D is undetermined. The CDR3 spans 16 residues. Trimming removed 6 bases at V and 7 bases at J, with 25 bases between. CDR3 in DNA: TGTGCCAGCAGCCCCTCCTTGCCGTGGGTAACCAGTGAGCAGTACTTC. Protein sequence: CASSPSLPWVTSEQYF.

About this clone: One end of the junction is discordant with germline, which a read error may explain. The chain uses TRBV11-2 and TRBJ2-3; a weak D match, TRBD2 (6 bases). The CDR3 extends over 16 amino acids. Per the germline V gene, CDR1 is SGHAT and CDR2 is FQNNGV. The CDR3 sequence is CASSLYSSVSTDTQYF. In DNA, the CDR3 is TGTGCCAGCAGCTTATATTCTAGCGTGAGCACAGATACGCAGTATTTC. The full variable domain, rest sourced from reference TRBV11-2 and TRBJ2-3, is EAGVAQSPRYKIIEKRQSVAFWCNPISGHATLYWYQQILGQGPKLLIQFQNNGVVDDSQLPKDRFSAERLKGVDSTLKIQPAKLEDSAVYLCASSLYSSVSTDTQYFGPGTRLTVL.

The rearrangement joins TRBV20-1 to TRBJ1-1, with TRBD1 matching 9 bases. The germline CDR1 and CDR2 sequences are DFQATT and SNEGSKA (reference sequence). Trimming took 1 base from V and 3 from J; bases not matched to a gene: 0. This CDR3 contains 13 residues. The CDR3: CSARGTGDTEAFF. As DNA, the CDR3 is TGCAGTGCTAGAGGGACAGGGGACACTGAAGCTTTCTTT.

The V and J genes are TRBV7-6 and TRBJ1-4; no firm D call. Trimming removed 5 bases at V and 5 bases at J, with 12 bases between. CDR1 is SGHVS, CDR2 FNYEAQ, per germline. CDR3 length: 14 residues. In DNA form, the CDR3 reads TGTGCCAGCAGCCCAACGGTCCTCAATGAAAAACTGTTTTTT. Translated: CASSPTVLNEKLFF.

Only a few counts were recorded for this clone. The chain joins TRBV28 to TRBJ2-5; D is possibly TRBD2 (6 bases). The germline V gene encodes CDR1 MDHEN and CDR2 SYDVKM. Trimming removed 3 bases at V and 10 bases at J, with 39 bases between. This CDR3 contains 21 residues. The CDR3 reads CASSFFSNNPGGVPAKNIQYF. CDR3 in DNA: TGTGCCAGCAGTTTCTTCTCCAACAATCCCGGGGGAGTCCCAGCCAAAAACATCCAGTACTTC.

There are many counts of this clone. The chain is built from TRBV28 and TRBJ1-1; 7 nucleotides agree with TRBD1. From germline, CDR1 is MDHEN and CDR2 SYDVKM. This CDR3 is built from 14 residues. V lost 5 bases and J lost 5; bases outside the gene matches: 8. The CDR3 is CASSNRQGSTEAFF. The CDR3 region has the DNA TGTGCCAGCAGTAATCGACAGGGATCTACTGAAGCTTTCTTT.

At least ten counts were recorded for this clone. V usage is TRBV3-1 and J usage is TRBJ2-1, with D possibly matching TRBD1 (5 bases). CDR1 LGHDT and CDR2 YNNKEL come from the germline V gene (reference sequence). V was shortened by 4 bases and J by 8 bases, with 15 bases between the two germline ends. The CDR3 runs to 14 residues. For the CDR3, the DNA is TGTGCCAGCAGCCTTGAAAGGGGCCTGGATGAGCAGTTCTTC. As protein: CASSLERGLDEQFF.

This clone occurred many times. This rearrangement joins TRBV28 to TRBJ2-1, with no clear D. Germline CDR1 is MDHEN and CDR2 is SYDVKM. This CDR3 spans 15 amino acids. V was clipped by 3 bases and J by 4 bases, with 13 bases between them. The CDR3 here is CASSFGQRFYNEQFF. The CDR3 DNA reads as TGTGCCAGCAGTTTTGGTCAACGGTTTTACAATGAGCAGTTCTTC.

This clone was seen many times. The chain recombines TRBV5-4 with TRBJ2-5; tentative D call: TRBD1 (6 bases). Trimming cost V 0 bases and J 2 bases, with 8 bases left between them. Germline CDR1 is SGHNT and CDR2 is YYREEE (reference sequence). This CDR3 comprises 14 residues. Written as DNA, the CDR3 is TGTGCCAGCAGCTTGGGGACAGTACAAGAGACCCAGTACTTC. This codes for CASSLGTVQETQYF.